This T cell receptor beta chain was documented in a study of CD8 T cells in ankylosing spondylitis (dated by TCRdb to 2015 to 2018). About the full investigation: The study profiled T cell receptor beta repertoires in healthy donors and ankylosing spondylitis patients to find disease-linked TCR variants. The whole study cohort included under 140 healthy donors and 20 to 30 ankylosing spondylitis patients. Peripheral blood samples were taken, and synovial fluid was additionally collected from ankylosing spondylitis patients. The research as a whole found: Significant enrichment of the disease-linked clones was reported in matched synovial fluid samples from ankylosing spondylitis patients. The disease-linked clones showed a CD8+ phenotype and occurred at relatively low frequencies in peripheral blood. Some of the motif variants had been reported before in the synovial fluid and blood of reactive arthritis patients, a finding that suggests common disease-initiation mechanisms. A TCR beta motif made up of several highly homologous amino acid variants appeared to be characteristic of blood from ankylosing spondylitis patients.

This clonotype was seen many times. Its antigen remains unidentified. The record has no base qualities; no much larger clone is one base away. The germline V gene encodes CDR1 SQVTM and CDR2 ANQGSEA. Trimming at the junction amounts to 5 bases on V and 4 bases on J, and the germline ends lie 8 bases apart. The CDR3 numbers 11 residues from cysteine through phenylalanine. Just the 33-base CDR3 DNA is kept, in frame starting at base 1. Sequencing instrument: Illumina HiSeq 2500. Quantitative 5'-RACE with molecular barcodes was used to prepare TCR beta libraries. The published analysis was carried out like this. Disease-linked TCR variants were identified with a new computational method built on a probabilistic model of VDJ rearrangement. The public reads were quality trimmed at Q25 with fastp and then assembled into clones with MiXCR by TCRdb, keeping productive beta chains. Merged by CDR3 protein, the rows form single entries marked with the most common genes and DNA. For this entry, the V and J calls and clone size follow TCRdb and not the study's own pipeline. Within this sample are under 250,000 distinct CDR3 sequences, with about 6.7% of them counted one time only. The ten top clones hold 12% to 15% of the sample.

Material for sequencing was blood, either unsorted or a sorted T cell fraction (not recorded which). The source of this sequence is a male donor with ankylosing spondylitis. The chain links TRBV29-1 with TRBJ1-1; tentative D gene TRBD1, with 5 bases matching. The DNA sequence reads TGCAGCGTTCACAGGCTCACTGAAGCTTTCTTT. It codes for CSVHRLTEAFF.